This T cell receptor (beta chain) was captured by sequencing in a study of cytomegalovirus exposure and HLA in healthy donors. This clone was recorded once. PCR involved 60 Vbeta and 13 Jbeta primers. The table came from immunoSEQ multiplex PCR; TCRdb's copy has only in-frame clones and leaves some out. The profile covers 100,000 to 150,000 clones, with approximately 84% appearing a single time and 1.5% taken by the ten largest. The CDR3 length is 18 residues. Trimming removed 5 bases from V and 2 bases from J; junction bases left unmatched: 11. The germline V gene encodes CDR1 KGHSH and CDR2 LQKENI. The genes are TRBV18 and TRBJ2-1; TRBD2 matches 11 bases. The receptor was isolated from a woman younger than 30 in good health and CMV-seronegative. Sequences were obtained from PBMCs. This chain's CDR3 is CASSARPTSGVTYNEQFF. The CDR3 bases are TGTGCCAGCTCAGCACGCCCGACTAGCGGGGTCACCTACAATGAGCAGTTCTTC.